What follows are 31 T cell receptor beta chains derived from one specimen sequenced in a study of cytomegalovirus exposure and HLA in healthy donors. The PCR employed 60 Vbeta primers together with 13 Jbeta primers. TCRdb keeps only in-frame clones here, not all; method: immunoSEQ multiplex PCR. The repertoire holds 100,000 to 150,000 clones, with approximately 80% as singletons. The specimen was PBMCs. All receptors come from a man aged 50 or older in good health and CMV-seronegative.

The gene calls are TRBV2 and TRBJ2-2; 7 bases match TRBD1. The CDR3 length is 16 residues. J lost 0 bases, V lost 7 bases, and 8 bases had no gene match. Germline V gene data show CDR1 as SNHLY and CDR2 as FYNNEI. In DNA form, the CDR3 reads TGTGCCAGCAACCAACAGGGGAATCCGAACACCGGGGAGCTGTTTTTT. It encodes CASNQQGNPNTGELFF.

This clone was detected only a few times. V is TRBV6-4 and J is TRBJ2-1, with D maybe TRBD1 (5 bases). The CDR3 consists of 13 residues. Germline V CDR1 and CDR2: MRHNA, SNTAGT. The ends were cut back, 4 bases at V and 3 bases at J, with 7 bases in the middle. In DNA form, the CDR3 reads TGTGCCAGCAGTGCCGACAGCTACAATGAGCAGTTCTTC. Translated: CASSADSYNEQFF.

The rearrangement joins TRBV6-6 to TRBJ1-1, with 10 nucleotides matching TRBD1. Unmatched junction bases numbered 11, after V lost 6 bases and J lost 4 bases. The CDR3 runs to 16 residues. CDR1 is MNHNY and CDR2 is SVGAGI in the germline V gene (reference sequence). The CDR3 spells CASSHGTGVATTEAFF. The CDR3 DNA reads TGTGCCAGCAGCCACGGGACAGGGGTTGCGACCACTGAAGCTTTCTTT.

This clone was observed once. The rearrangement links TRBV5-1 to TRBJ1-2; D is perhaps TRBD1 (6 bases). Trimming shortened V by 4 bases and J by 3 bases, and 13 bases separated the two germline ends. The germline V gene encodes CDR1 SGHRS and CDR2 YFSETQ. The length of the CDR3 is 14 residues. CDR3 sequence reads: CASSKQGDHYGYTF. The CDR3 nucleotides are TGCGCCAGCAGCAAACAGGGAGACCACTATGGCTACACCTTC.

This sequence joins TRBV4-3 and TRBJ2-7; possibly TRBD2 for D (6 bases). The V end was cut by 0 bases, the J end by 2 bases, with 14 bases between. CDR1 and CDR2 from the germline V gene are LGHNA and YSLEER. The CDR3 runs 16 residues. The DNA of the CDR3 is TGCGCCAGCAGCCAAGAAGTAGGAGGGTGGCCCTACGAGCAGTACTTC. Its translation is CASSQEVGGWPYEQYF.

The chain employs TRBV6-6 and TRBJ1-1; 11 nucleotides line up with TRBD1. The trim removed 6 bases at V and 0 bases at J, leaving 3 bases unmatched. This CDR3 region has 15 residues. Germline CDR1 reads MNHNY; CDR2 reads SVGAGI (reference sequence). CDR3 amino acids: CASRDRGRMNTEAFF. The CDR3 DNA is TGTGCCAGCAGGGACAGGGGGCGGATGAACACTGAAGCTTTCTTT.

The V and J genes are TRBV6-1 and TRBJ1-5; 7 bases map to TRBD1. The CDR3 consists of 14 residues. CDR1 and CDR2 (germline): MNHNS, SASEGT. The ends lost 6 bases at V and 3 bases at J; junction bases unmatched: 5. DNA for the CDR3: TGTGCCAGCAGCCGCGGACAGGTCAATCAGCCCCAGCATTTT. Translating it yields CASSRGQVNQPQHF.

The chain joins TRBV10-3 to TRBJ1-5; a possible D gene is TRBD1 (5 bases). This CDR3 region has 15 residues. Germline CDR1 reads ENHRY; CDR2 reads SYGVKD. V was cut by 5 bases and J by 0 bases, with 11 bases left in between. CDR3 in amino acids: CAISQARGSNQPQHF. The DNA for the CDR3 is TGTGCCATCAGTCAGGCTAGGGGTAGCAATCAGCCCCAGCATTTT.

The chain is built from TRBV5-1 and TRBJ2-7; 11 bases fit TRBD1. Germline CDR1 reads SGHRS; CDR2 reads YFSETQ. The CDR3 totals 13 residues. The V gene end was trimmed by 5 bases and the J gene end by 3 bases; junction bases not matched to a gene: 1. The CDR3 nucleotides read TGCGCCAGCAGAGGGACAGGGGGCTACGAGCAGTACTTC. Its protein product is CASRGTGGYEQYF.

V gene TRBV4-3 combines with J gene TRBJ2-1, with 14 bases fitting TRBD2. The CDR3 contains 17 residues. Per germline, CDR1 LGHNA and CDR2 YSLEER. V lost 4 bases to trimming and J lost 3 bases; unmatched junction nucleotides: 5. The CDR3 loop reads CASSLGLAGGLYNEQFF. CDR3 sequence (DNA): TGCGCCAGCAGCCTCGGACTAGCGGGGGGCCTCTACAATGAGCAGTTCTTC.

The CDR3 loop reads CSVVVESREQYF. Written as DNA, the CDR3 is TGCAGCGTTGTAGTTGAGTCGAGGGAGCAGTACTTC. The J gene is TRBJ2-7, the V gene TRBV29-1, with D hard to call. The CDR3 extends over 12 amino acids. Germline V CDR1 and CDR2: SQVTM, ANQGSEA. V was trimmed by 4 bases and J by 7 bases, leaving 14 bases between them.

The chain links TRBV7-2 to TRBJ2-1; no definite D call. Trimming removed 6 bases from V and 10 bases from J, with 13 bases in between. The CDR3 is made up of 12 amino acids. In germline, CDR1 is SGHTA, CDR2 FQGNSA. DNA for the CDR3: TGTGCCAGCAGGTACGCCGCGGCGGAGCAGTTCTTC. Amino acid sequence: CASRYAAAEQFF.

The CDR3 reads CASSPAGDNQPQHF. CDR3 DNA sequence: TGTGCCAGCAGCCCCGCGGGAGACAATCAGCCCCAGCATTTT. The J gene is TRBJ1-5, the V gene TRBV4-2; D not resolved. Germline V gives CDR1 LGHNA, CDR2 YNFKEQ. V was trimmed by 4 bases and J by 3 bases, leaving 10 bases between them. The CDR3 totals 14 residues.

The V gene is TRBV4-2, the J gene TRBJ2-3, with D possibly being TRBD2 (6 bases). Germline CDR1 and CDR2: LGHNA and YNFKEQ. This CDR3 spans 15 amino acids. V was clipped by 4 bases and J by 1 base, with 12 bases between them. CDR3 sequence: CASSPGGLGTDTQYF. The CDR3 DNA reads as TGTGCCAGCAGCCCCGGAGGGCTGGGCACAGATACGCAGTATTTT.

This clone was detected once. At one of its ends the junction is not consistent with the germline gene, which may arise from a read error. This rearrangement joins TRBV6-5 to TRBJ1-6; D gene unclear. Germline V gene lookup returns CDR1 MNHEY and CDR2 SVGAGI. The CDR3 loop spans 13 amino acids. CDR3 residues: CASRKSYNSPLHF. The CDR3 DNA sequence: TGTGCCAGCAGGAAAAGCTATAATTCCCCCCTCCACTTT.

The chain employs TRBV6-5 and TRBJ2-5; the D gene is possibly TRBD2 (5 bases). With the DNA end fitting TRBJ2-7 better, the J assignment may be wrong. The CDR3 totals 13 residues. In germline, CDR1 is MNHEY, CDR2 SVGAGI. The CDR3 protein is CASRADGPYEQYF. CDR3 DNA: TGTGCCAGCAGAGCGGACGGACCCTACGAGCAGTACTTC.

The CDR3 loop is CASSVGASGGGDTQYF. Here the CDR3 DNA reads TGTGCCAGCAGCGTAGGGGCTAGCGGGGGCGGAGATACGCAGTATTTT. The chain employs TRBV9 and TRBJ2-3, with 10 positions matching TRBD2. Germline V gene data show CDR1 as SGDLS and CDR2 as YYNGEE. V was clipped by 0 bases and J by 5 bases; unmatched bases: 6. The CDR3 has 16 residues.

V usage is TRBV7-9 and J usage is TRBJ2-2; 10 nucleotides line up with TRBD2. Trimming removed 3 bases from V and 4 bases from J; junction bases left unmatched: 11. Germline V gene lookup returns CDR1 SEHNR and CDR2 FQNEAQ (reference sequence). This CDR3 comprises 18 residues. Here the CDR3 DNA reads TGTGCCAGCAGCTTGCACTCACCGTCTAGCGGGGGCACCGGGGAGCTGTTTTTT. It yields the protein CASSLHSPSSGGTGELFF.

V usage is TRBV7-9 and J usage is TRBJ2-7; D possibly corresponds to TRBD2 (6 bases). CDR3 length equals 13 residues. Looked up from germline, CDR1 is SEHNR and CDR2 is FQNEAQ (reference sequence). The germline V and J ends were trimmed by 3 bases and 3 bases, with 9 bases remaining between them. The CDR3 bases are TGTGCCAGCAGCTTTTCGGACTACTACGAGCAGTACTTC. Amino acids: CASSFSDYYEQYF.

The chain has TRBV6-1 and TRBJ2-3; 11 nucleotides line up with TRBD2. CDR1 is MNHNS, CDR2 SASEGT, per germline. This CDR3 spans 15 amino acids. Losses at the gene ends were 8 bases for V and 4 bases for J; bases not matched to a gene: 8. CDR3 bases: TGTGCCAGCTCCGGGACTAGCGGATCGTCAGATACGCAGTATTTT. This translates into CASSGTSGSSDTQYF.

The CDR3 region is CASSQTDRGGADTQYF. The CDR3 DNA reads as TGCGCCAGCAGCCAAACGGACAGGGGGGGCGCAGATACGCAGTATTTT. This sequence joins TRBV4-3 and TRBJ2-3, with 10 nucleotides matching TRBD1. CDR1 LGHNA and CDR2 YSLEER come from the germline V gene. Losses at the gene ends were 2 bases for V and 4 bases for J; bases not matched to a gene: 6. The CDR3 contains 16 residues.

This chain uses TRBV6-5 with TRBJ2-3, with D tentatively TRBD2 (6 bases). The CDR3 length is 15 residues. CDR1 is MNHEY, CDR2 SVGAGI, per germline. V was pared by 2 bases and J by 4 bases, with 13 bases between. For the CDR3, the DNA is TGTGCCAGCAGTTACGGAGGGGTAGCCCCAGATACGCAGTATTTT. Translation: CASSYGGVAPDTQYF.

The chain couples TRBV5-5 to TRBJ1-2; D is undetermined. The germline V and J ends were trimmed by 0 bases and 0 bases, with 15 bases remaining between them. CDR1 SGHKS and CDR2 YYEKEE come from the germline V gene (reference sequence). The CDR3 consists of 17 residues. CDR3 loop: CASSLGAVSEANYGYTF. The CDR3 DNA follows: TGTGCCAGCAGCTTGGGTGCCGTTTCAGAAGCTAACTATGGCTACACCTTC.

The V and J genes are TRBV5-4 and TRBJ1-2, with D tentatively TRBD1 (6 bases). CDR3 length: 16 residues. V shed 4 bases and J shed 0 bases, with 16 bases lying between them. The germline gives CDR1 SGHNT, CDR2 YYREEE (reference sequence). The CDR3 coding sequence is TGTGCCAGCAGCCCGGGCTTGACAGGAACTAACTATGGCTACACCTTC. This gives the protein CASSPGLTGTNYGYTF.

The genes are TRBV15 and TRBJ1-5; D unresolved. Germline CDR1 LNHNV, CDR2 YYDKDF (reference sequence). V dropped 0 bases and J dropped 3 bases, with 12 bases sitting between them. The length of the CDR3 is 16 residues. The DNA for the CDR3 is TGTGCCACCAGCAGAGAAGCGGGCCCCGCCAATCAGCCCCAGCATTTT. Translated: CATSREAGPANQPQHF.

The rearrangement joins TRBV19 to TRBJ1-1; unclear D gene. The CDR3 loop spans 15 amino acids. V was clipped by 1 base and J by 5 bases, with 14 bases between them. Germline V gene lookup returns CDR1 LNHDA and CDR2 SQIVND (reference sequence). CDR3 loop: CASSIAVRVWTEAFF. CDR3 bases: TGTGCCAGTAGTATAGCCGTCCGCGTGTGGACTGAAGCTTTCTTT. The variable domain in full, with the rest retrieved from reference TRBV19 and TRBJ1-1, is DGGITQSPKYLFRKEGQNVTLSCEQNLNHDAMYWYRQDPGQGLRLIYYSQIVNDFQKGDIAEGYSVSREKKESFPLTVTSAQKNPTAFYLCASSIAVRVWTEAFFGQGTRLTVV.

In its sample, this clone was seen a few times. The identical CDR3 is also encoded by other nucleotide sequences in the sample. The J gene is TRBJ1-1, the V gene TRBV2; D is uncertain. CDR3 length: 13 amino acids. The V end was cut by 6 bases, the J end by 4 bases, with 12 bases between. The germline V gene has CDR1 SNHLY and CDR2 FYNNEI. The CDR3, as DNA: TGTGCCAGCAGCGGTCAAGGGAGCACTGAAGCTTTCTTT. This encodes CASSGQGSTEAFF.

The chain is built from TRBV5-4 and TRBJ1-1; 10 nucleotides align to TRBD1. The CDR3 runs to 16 residues. The junction had 8 bases not matched to a gene; V was cut back by 3 bases and J by 3 bases. The V gene's germline CDR1 is SGHNT and CDR2 YYREEE (reference sequence). The CDR3 loop is CASSSETGGADTEAFF. The CDR3 DNA reads TGTGCCAGCAGCTCGGAGACAGGGGGCGCGGACACTGAAGCTTTCTTT.

The sample holds one count of this clone. The chain is built from TRBV7-9 and TRBJ2-7, with a tentative D call TRBD1 (6 bases). Between the trimmed V and J ends, which lost 1 base and 6 bases, there was a span of 16 bases. The germline V gene has CDR1 SEHNR and CDR2 FQNEAQ (reference sequence). The CDR3 has 15 amino acids. The chain's CDR3 is CASSLGSGALGEQYF. CDR3 sequence (DNA): TGTGCCAGCAGCTTAGGATCAGGGGCGCTGGGCGAGCAGTACTTC.

The genes are TRBV9 and TRBJ2-7; D uncertain. The CDR3 length is 13 residues. The V end lost 0 bases, the J end lost 6 bases, and 10 bases lay between the germline ends. From germline, CDR1 is SGDLS and CDR2 YYNGEE. CDR3 sequence reads: CASSVGQVSEQYF. The CDR3, as DNA: TGTGCCAGCAGCGTAGGGCAGGTCTCCGAGCAGTACTTC.

This clone appeared once. The V call is TRBV13, the J call TRBJ2-3; possible D gene TRBD2, 6 bases. The CDR3 sequence is 15 residues long. CDR1 is PRHDT and CDR2 is FYEKMQ in the germline V gene (reference sequence). The V and J ends lost 5 bases and 0 bases respectively, with 12 bases between them. Here the CDR3 reads CASSPGERSTDTQYF. CDR3 nucleotides: TGTGCCAGCAGCCCGGGGGAGCGGAGCACAGATACGCAGTATTTT.